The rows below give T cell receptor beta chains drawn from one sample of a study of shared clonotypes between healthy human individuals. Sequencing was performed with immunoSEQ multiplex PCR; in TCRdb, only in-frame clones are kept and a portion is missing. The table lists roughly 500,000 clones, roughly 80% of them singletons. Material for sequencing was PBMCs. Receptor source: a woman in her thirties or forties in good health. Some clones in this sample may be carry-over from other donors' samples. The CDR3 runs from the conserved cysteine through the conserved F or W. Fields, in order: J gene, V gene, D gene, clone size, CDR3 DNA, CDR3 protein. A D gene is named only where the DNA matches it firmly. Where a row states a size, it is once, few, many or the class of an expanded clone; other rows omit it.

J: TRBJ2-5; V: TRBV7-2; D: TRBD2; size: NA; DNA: TGTGCCAGCAGCCCTGCTAGCGGGATCCAAGAGACCCAGTACTTC; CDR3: CASSPASGIQETQYF
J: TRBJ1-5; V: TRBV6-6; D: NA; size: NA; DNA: TGTGCCAGCACCAAAGAATCGGGGAACAATCAGCCCCAGCATTTT; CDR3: CASTKESGNNQPQHF
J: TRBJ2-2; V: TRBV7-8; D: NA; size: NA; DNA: TGTGCCAGCAGCTTAGTCGTGGACGCGAACACCGGGGAGCTGTTTTTT; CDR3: CASSLVVDANTGELFF
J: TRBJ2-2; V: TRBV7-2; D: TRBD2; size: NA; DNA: TGTGCCAGCAGCTTACTAGCGGGAGCTCCCACCGGGGAGCTGTTTTTT; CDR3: CASSLLAGAPTGELFF
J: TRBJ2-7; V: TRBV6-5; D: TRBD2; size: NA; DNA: TGTGCCAGCACTCGACTAGCGGGTTCCTACGAGCAGTACTTC; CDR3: CASTRLAGSYEQYF
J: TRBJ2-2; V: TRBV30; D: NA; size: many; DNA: TGTGCCTGGACCCGACAGATAGGGTCCGGGGAGCTGTTTTTT; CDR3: CAWTRQIGSGELFF
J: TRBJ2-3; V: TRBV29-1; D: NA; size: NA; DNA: TGCAGCGCGGGCCACATCACAGATACGCAGTATTTT; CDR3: CSAGHITDTQYF
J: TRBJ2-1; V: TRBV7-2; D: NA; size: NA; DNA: TGTGCCAGCAGCTTCACGGTAGACTCCTACAATGAGCAGTTCTTC; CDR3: CASSFTVDSYNEQFF
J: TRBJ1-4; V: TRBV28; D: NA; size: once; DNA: TGTGCCAGCAGTTTAGGGGGGCAGGATGAAAAACTGTTTTTT; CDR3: CASSLGGQDEKLFF
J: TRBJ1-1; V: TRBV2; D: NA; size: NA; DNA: TGTGCCAGCAGATACGAGGAGAACACTGAAGCTTTCTTT; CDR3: CASRYEENTEAFF
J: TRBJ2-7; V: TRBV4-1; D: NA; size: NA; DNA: TGCGCCAGCAGCTCTCGACTAGGGGGGACATACGAGCAGTACTTC; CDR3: CASSSRLGGTYEQYF
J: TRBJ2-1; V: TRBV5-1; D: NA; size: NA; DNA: TGCGCCAGCACCCGCACCGATAGCGGCCGCAATGAGCAGTTCTTC; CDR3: CASTRTDSGRNEQFF
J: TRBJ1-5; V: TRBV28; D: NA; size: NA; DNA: TGTGCCAGCACGGATGAGTGGAGGGGCCTCAATCAGCCCCAGCATTTT; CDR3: CASTDEWRGLNQPQHF
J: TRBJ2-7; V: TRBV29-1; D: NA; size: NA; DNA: TGCAGCGTTGACGTCGCGGGATCCTACGAGCAGTACTTC; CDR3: CSVDVAGSYEQYF
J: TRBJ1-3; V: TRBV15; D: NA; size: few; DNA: TGTGCCACCAGCAGACACACGTCCAGCTCTGGAAACACCATATATTTT; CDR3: CATSRHTSSSGNTIYF
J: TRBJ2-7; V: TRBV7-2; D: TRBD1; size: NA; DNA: TGTGCCAGCAGCCCACAGGGGGGACTGTACGAGCAGTACTTC; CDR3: CASSPQGGLYEQYF
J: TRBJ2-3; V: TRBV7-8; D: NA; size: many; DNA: TGTGCCAGCAGCCCAAACACAGATACGCAGTATTTT; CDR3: CASSPNTDTQYF
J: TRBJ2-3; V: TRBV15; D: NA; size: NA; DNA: TGTGCCACCAGTTCAGTAGGTCGCGCAGATACGCAGTATTTT; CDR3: CATSSVGRADTQYF
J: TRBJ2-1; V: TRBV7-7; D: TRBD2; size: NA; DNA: TGTGCCAGCAGCGCTAGCGGGAGGATGGATGAGCAGTTCTTC; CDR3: CASSASGRMDEQFF
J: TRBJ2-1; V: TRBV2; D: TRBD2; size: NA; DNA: TGTGCCAGCAGAGGACTAGCGGGGCCCTACAATGAGCAGTTCTTC; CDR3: CASRGLAGPYNEQFF
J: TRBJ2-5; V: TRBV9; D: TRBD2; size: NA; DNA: TGTGCCAGCAGCGTAGGTGCGGGAGTTGCGGAGACCCAGTACTTC; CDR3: CASSVGAGVAETQYF
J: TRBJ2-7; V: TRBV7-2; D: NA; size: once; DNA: TGTGCCAGCAGCTACGATAGTATCTCCTACGAGCAGTACTTC; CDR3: CASSYDSISYEQYF
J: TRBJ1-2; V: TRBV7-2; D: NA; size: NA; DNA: TGTGCCAGCAGCTTAGCAGGGGGTTCCCTCTATGGCTACACCTTC; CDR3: CASSLAGGSLYGYTF
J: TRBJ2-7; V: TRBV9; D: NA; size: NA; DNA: TGTGCCAGCAGCGCCGGGGTAGCCAGATCCTACGAGCAGTACTTC; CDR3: CASSAGVARSYEQYF
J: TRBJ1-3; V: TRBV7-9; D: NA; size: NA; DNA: TGTGCCAGCAGCCGGGCCCGCCAACAAGAAAACTCTGGAAACACCATATATTTT; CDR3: CASSRARQQENSGNTIYF
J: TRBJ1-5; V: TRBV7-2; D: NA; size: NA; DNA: TGTGCCAGCAGCCCCCAGGAGGGTAATCAGCCCCAGCATTTT; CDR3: CASSPQEGNQPQHF
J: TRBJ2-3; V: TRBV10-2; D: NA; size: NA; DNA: TGCGCCAGCAGTCAGTCGGAGACCCTTACGCAGTATTTT; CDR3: CASSQSETLTQYF
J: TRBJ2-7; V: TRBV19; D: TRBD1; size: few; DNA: TGTGCCAGTAGTGGGACAGTGGTCCCCTACGAGCAGTACTTC; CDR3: CASSGTVVPYEQYF
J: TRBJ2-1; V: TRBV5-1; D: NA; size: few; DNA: TGCGCCAGCAGCTGGGCAGGCGCGAACTACAATGAGCAGTTCTTC; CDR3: CASSWAGANYNEQFF
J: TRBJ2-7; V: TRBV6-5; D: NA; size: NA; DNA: TGTGCCAGCAGTTTCGACACCTACGAGCAGTACTTC; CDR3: CASSFDTYEQYF
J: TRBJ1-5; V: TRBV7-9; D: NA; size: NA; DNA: TGTGCCAGCAGCTCCTCAGGTGTCCAAGGCAATCAGCCCCAGCATTTT; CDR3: CASSSSGVQGNQPQHF
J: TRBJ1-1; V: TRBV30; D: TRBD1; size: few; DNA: TGTGCCTGGTGCCAGGGGGCTGAAGCTTTCTTT; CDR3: CAWCQGAEAFF
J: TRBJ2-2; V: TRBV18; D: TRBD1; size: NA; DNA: TGTGCCAGCTCACCCCGGGACAGGGACGCGGAGCTGTTTTTT; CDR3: CASSPRDRDAELFF
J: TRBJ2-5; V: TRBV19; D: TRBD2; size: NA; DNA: TGTGCCAGTAGGGGGACTAGCGGGAGGGTGAGCCAAGAGACCCAGTACTTC; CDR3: CASRGTSGRVSQETQYF
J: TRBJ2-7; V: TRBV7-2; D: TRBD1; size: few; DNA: TGTGCCAGCAGTAGGGACAGTGGTCTCGCGCAGTACTTC; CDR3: CASSRDSGLAQYF